One sample yielded the 24 T cell receptor beta chains listed below, sequenced in a study of blood T cell repertoires in COVID-19. Profiling relied on immunoSEQ multiplex PCR, and the TCRdb table lists in-frame clones only, not all of them. The sample records around 87,000 clones, around four fifths being singletons. The material sequenced was peripheral blood. Receptors were obtained from a human donor in a cohort sampled during active COVID-19.

The chain recombines TRBV18 with TRBJ1-6; the D gene is possibly TRBD1 (6 bases). The CDR3 loop spans 13 amino acids. Germline V gene sequence: CDR1 KGHSH, CDR2 LQKENI. The ends were cut back, 6 bases at V and 6 bases at J, with 9 bases in the middle. The DNA for the CDR3 is TGTGCCAGCTCTGGACAGTCTAATTCACCCCTCCACTTT. This encodes CASSGQSNSPLHF. The full variable domain, in which reference TRBV18 and TRBJ1-6 provide the parts outside the CDR3, is NAGVMQNPRHLVRRRGQEARLRCSPMKGHSHVYWYRQLPEEGLKFMVYLQKENIIDESGMPKERFSAEFPKEGPSILRIQQVVRGDSAAYFCASSGQSNSPLHFGNGTRLTVT.

J is TRBJ2-2 and V is TRBV6-2 or TRBV6-3; TRBD2 might be the D (5 bases). CDR3 length: 15 amino acids. Trimming stripped 6 bases from V and 7 bases from J, with 18 bases between. CDR1 is MNHEY, CDR2 SVGEGT, per germline. The CDR3 loop reads CASSMKISGNGELFF. The CDR3 nucleotides are TGTGCCAGCAGCATGAAGATTTCGGGGAACGGGGAGCTGTTTTTT.

This chain links TRBV11-3 with TRBJ1-3, with 7 nucleotides matching TRBD1. Germline V gives CDR1 SGHNT, CDR2 YENEEA. V dropped 5 bases and J dropped 4; count of bases not matched to a gene: 2. The CDR3 loop spans 13 amino acids. CDR3 residues: CASSTGDGNTIYF. Here the CDR3 DNA reads TGTGCCAGCAGCACAGGGGACGGAAACACCATATATTTT.

This clone showed up just once. The chain couples TRBV18 to TRBJ1-6; 8 bases fit TRBD1. The CDR3 spans 17 residues. CDR1 is KGHSH, CDR2 LQKENI, per germline. V was pared by 3 bases and J by 9 bases, with 13 bases of the junction left unmatched. The CDR3 DNA is TGTGCCAGCTCACCCATTACGGACAGGGTGGGTCGTTCACCCCTCCACTTT. Its protein is CASSPITDRVGRSPLHF.

The rearrangement joins TRBV11-2 to TRBJ1-2, with TRBD1 as a possible D gene (5 bases). V was pared by 1 base and J by 6 bases, with 12 bases between. Looked up from germline, CDR1 is SGHAT and CDR2 is FQNNGV. The length of the CDR3 is 14 residues. CDR3 sequence reads: CASSLGSSGNGYTF. The CDR3 nucleotides read TGTGCCAGCAGCTTAGGATCATCAGGGAATGGCTACACCTTC.

Only a few counts were recorded for this clone. Other DNA sequences within the sample encode an identical CDR3. The chain joins TRBV4-1 to TRBJ2-7; D is possibly TRBD1 (7 bases). With 2 bases removed from V and 5 bases from J, the gap between germline ends came to 28 bases. CDR1 is MGHRA and CDR2 is YSYEKL in the germline V gene. This CDR3 is built from 19 residues. CDR3 region: CASSQQIVGFSFRGDEQYF. The CDR3 DNA sequence: TGCGCCAGCAGCCAACAAATCGTGGGATTTAGCTTCAGGGGGGACGAGCAGTACTTC.

Only a few counts were recorded for this clone. Other DNA sequences of this sample code for an identical CDR3. For the CDR3, the DNA is TGCAGCGTGGGGGGACAGGGGAATGGCTACACCTTC. It codes for CSVGGQGNGYTF. The chain carries TRBV29-1 and TRBJ1-2; the match to TRBD1 covers 10 bases. Unmatched junction bases numbered 4, after V lost 6 bases and J lost 6 bases. Germline V gives CDR1 SQVTM, CDR2 ANQGSEA. This CDR3 is 12 amino acids long.

The J gene is TRBJ1-2, the V gene TRBV2; the match to TRBD1 covers 7 bases. The CDR3 covers 13 residues. The V and J ends lost 8 bases and 6 bases, in that order; junction bases with no gene match: 9. Per germline, CDR1 SNHLY and CDR2 FYNNEI. The CDR3 DNA follows: TGTGCCAGCGGGACAGAGGGTTACAATGGCTACACCTTC. It specifies CASGTEGYNGYTF.

This clone is categorized as large. The CDR3 nucleotides are TGCGCCAGCAGCGGGCGAAATGAGCAGTTCTTC. It encodes CASSGRNEQFF. The chain employs TRBV5-1 and TRBJ2-1; D is undetermined. CDR1 SGHRS and CDR2 YFSETQ come from the germline V gene. Trimming pared 4 bases from V and 7 bases from J, leaving 6 bases between. The CDR3 loop spans 11 amino acids.

The gene calls are TRBV5-4 and TRBJ1-1, with a tentative D call TRBD1 (5 bases). The germline gives CDR1 SGHNT, CDR2 YYREEE (reference sequence). The CDR3 is 15 residues long. Trimming took 0 bases from V and 1 from J, leaving 10 bases between them. CDR3 nucleotides: TGTGCCAGCAGCTTGGACAGGAGGGCGAACACTGAAGCTTTCTTT. Protein product: CASSLDRRANTEAFF.

The chain recombines TRBV7-6 with TRBJ2-7; D is unclear. There are 15 residues in the CDR3. The germline gives CDR1 SGHVS, CDR2 FNYEAQ. V was shortened by 1 base and J by 2 bases, with 12 bases between the two germline ends. CDR3: CASSLESGDPYEQYF. CDR3 coding DNA: TGTGCCAGCAGCTTAGAGTCAGGCGATCCCTACGAGCAGTACTTC.

The J gene is TRBJ2-3, the V gene TRBV7-3; D might be TRBD2 (6 bases). The V gene's germline CDR1 is SGHTA and CDR2 FQGTGA. The ends were cut back, 5 bases at V and 5 bases at J, with 8 bases in the middle. This CDR3 has 12 residues. The CDR3 reads CASSLAQDTQYF. CDR3 coding DNA: TGTGCCAGCAGCCTAGCGCAAGATACGCAGTATTTT.

J is TRBJ2-3 and V is TRBV28; the D gene is possibly TRBD2 (6 bases). V was pared by 6 bases and J by 9 bases, with 16 bases between. The CDR3 has 13 amino acids. CDR1 is MDHEN and CDR2 is SYDVKM in the germline V gene. This chain's CDR3 is CASRAGHRGTQYF. CDR3 nucleotides: TGTGCCAGCAGGGCGGGCCACCGGGGGACGCAGTATTTT. The entire variable domain, with the rest obtained from reference TRBV28 and TRBJ2-3, is as follows: DVKVTQSSRYLVKRTGEKVFLECVQDMDHENMFWYRQDPGLGLRLIYFSYDVKMKEKGDIPEGYSVSREKKERFSLILESASTNQTSMYLCASRAGHRGTQYFGPGTRLTVL.

The chain combines TRBV18 with TRBJ1-1; possible D gene TRBD1, 5 bases. V was cut by 2 bases and J by 5 bases, with 18 bases left in between. Germline CDR1 is KGHSH and CDR2 is LQKENI. This CDR3 contains 16 residues. CDR3 amino acids: CASSPGKGEGKTEAFF. CDR3 coding DNA: TGTGCCAGCTCACCAGGCAAAGGGGAGGGAAAGACTGAAGCTTTCTTT.

V gene TRBV2 combines with J gene TRBJ2-5; 12 bases agree with TRBD2. V was pared by 4 bases and J by 1 base, with 4 bases of the junction left unmatched. This CDR3 comprises 16 residues. Germline CDR1 reads SNHLY; CDR2 reads FYNNEI. CDR3 DNA sequence: TGTGCCAGCAGTGGGGGACTAGCGGGTTCCCAAGAGACCCAGTACTTC. Translation: CASSGGLAGSQETQYF.

This clone was detected only once. This sequence joins TRBV12-5 and TRBJ2-3; possibly TRBD2 for D (5 bases). The CDR3 length is 13 residues. Trimming removed 3 bases at V and 5 bases at J, with 9 bases between. Germline V gives CDR1 LGHNT, CDR2 FRNRAP. The CDR3 coding sequence is TGTGCTAGTGGTTTCAAACTAGAAGATACGCAGTATTTT. The encoded protein is CASGFKLEDTQYF.

In nucleotides, the CDR3 is TGTGCCACCAGTGATCCGCAACAGGGCATAACTGGGGCCAACGTCCTGACTTTC. It translates to CATSDPQQGITGANVLTF. The rearrangement uses TRBV24-1 and TRBJ2-6; weak D call: TRBD1 (6 bases). Trimming pared 3 bases from V and 2 bases from J, leaving 16 bases between. CDR3 length: 18 amino acids. From germline, CDR1 is KGHDR and CDR2 SFDVKD.

V gene TRBV6-5 combines with J gene TRBJ1-5; 7 positions agree with TRBD1. Per the germline V gene, CDR1 is MNHEY and CDR2 is SVGAGI. The CDR3 has 15 residues. The V gene end was trimmed by 6 bases and the J gene end by 6 bases; junction bases not matched to a gene: 11. The CDR3 nucleotides read TGTGCCAGCAGCCTCTACACAGGGGTAGGTCAGCCCCAGCATTTT. It is translated as CASSLYTGVGQPQHF.

In this sample, this clone turned up once. V is TRBV24-1 and J is TRBJ1-5; the match to TRBD1 covers 9 bases. CDR3 size: 20 residues. The germline V gene has CDR1 KGHDR and CDR2 SFDVKD. After removal of 7 bases from V and 3 bases from J, the junction contained 21 bases not matched to a gene. Written as DNA, the CDR3 is TGTGCCACCAGCGCCGCCGGGACAGGGTATAGAACTCAGTTCAATCAGCCCCAGCATTTT. Translating it yields CATSAAGTGYRTQFNQPQHF.

The chain uses TRBV5-4 and TRBJ1-1; possibly TRBD1 for D (6 bases). The germline V and J ends were trimmed by 6 bases and 5 bases, with 17 bases remaining between them. The V gene's germline CDR1 is SGHNT and CDR2 YYREEE (reference sequence). CDR3 size: 14 residues. In DNA, the CDR3 is TGTGCCAGCACCCCCGGGGGGGGCCGGACTGAAGCTTTCTTT. Its protein is CASTPGGGRTEAFF.

The V call is TRBV16, the J call TRBJ1-1; D perhaps matches TRBD1 (5 bases). The CDR3 spans 15 residues. V lost 5 bases to trimming and J lost 6 bases, with 19 bases between them. Germline V gives CDR1 KGHSY, CDR2 FQNENV. CDR3 sequence (DNA): TGTGCCAGCAGCAGACAGACCGGACCTGGGGCTGAAGCTTTCTTT. Protein product: CASSRQTGPGAEAFF.

Only a few counts were recorded for this clone. The chain employs TRBV6-5 and TRBJ2-1; tentative D call: TRBD2 (5 bases). The CDR3 runs to 13 residues. The germline V gene encodes CDR1 MNHEY and CDR2 SVGAGI. The V end lost 4 bases, the J end lost 10 bases, and 14 bases lay between the germline ends. The CDR3 coding sequence is TGTGCCAGCAGTTCGACCCGTTCGGGGGAGCAGTTCTTC. This gives the protein CASSSTRSGEQFF.

The rearrangement links TRBV19 to TRBJ1-5; 7 bases match TRBD1. The junction had 9 bases not matched to a gene; V was cut back by 5 bases and J by 2 bases. The CDR3 contains 16 residues. Germline V gene data show CDR1 as LNHDA and CDR2 as SQIVND (reference sequence). CDR3 loop: CASSDRVGTGNQPQHF. The CDR3 DNA is TGTGCCAGTAGTGACAGGGTCGGGACGGGCAATCAGCCCCAGCATTTT.

Remarks on this clone: The junction departs from germline at one end; a sequencing error may be responsible. V gene TRBV18 combines with J gene TRBJ2-7; D might be TRBD2 (5 bases). Germline assignment: CDR1 KGHSH and CDR2 LQKENI. This CDR3 has 14 amino acids. The chain's CDR3 is CASSNYRTGSKPLF. The CDR3 nucleotides read TGTGCCAGCTCAAACTATAGAACGGGGAGCAAACCTCTCTTC. The full variable domain, completed using reference TRBV18 and TRBJ2-7, is NAGVMQNPRHLVRRRGQEARLRCSPMKGHSHVYWYRQLPEEGLKFMVYLQKENIIDESGMPKERFSAEFPKEGPSILRIQQVVRGDSAAYFCASSNYRTGSKPLFGPGTRLTVT.